Presented here are 4 T cell receptor beta chains from one specimen sequenced in a study of T cell changes during pregnancy in multiple sclerosis. Only in-frame clones appear in the TCRdb table, and some are missing; sequencing was by immunoSEQ multiplex PCR. Among 65,000 to 70,000 clones listed, 91% were seen once. The sequencing here drew on peripheral blood, taken in the first trimester of pregnancy. The origin of the receptors is a female donor with multiple sclerosis, enrolled in a pregnancy study.

This clone showed up just once. The gene calls are TRBV18 and TRBJ2-5; 7 bases match TRBD2. Trimming at V came to 0 bases and at J to 9 bases, leaving 7 bases not matched to a gene. Germline lookup yields CDR1 KGHSH and CDR2 LQKENI. This CDR3 has 14 residues. The CDR3 protein is CASSPPRGGSPQYF. The CDR3 DNA reads TGTGCCAGCTCACCACCGAGGGGAGGGTCGCCCCAGTACTTC.

This chain connects TRBV29-1 to TRBJ1-2; TRBD1 is a possible D gene (6 bases). Per germline, CDR1 SQVTM and CDR2 ANQGSEA. There are 13 residues in the CDR3. Trimming removed 6 bases at V and 6 bases at J, with 17 bases between. CDR3 DNA: TGCAGCGTGGTGAACAGGGTAAGGAATGGCTACACCTTC. Translated, it gives CSVVNRVRNGYTF. Based on the CDR3 plus reference TRBV29-1 and TRBJ1-2, the full variable domain is SAVISQKPSRDICQRGTSLTIQCQVDSQVTMMFWYRQQPGQSLTLIATANQGSEATYESGFVIDKFPISRPNLTFSTLTVSNMSPEDSSIYLCSVVNRVRNGYTFGSGTRLTVV.

This clone was observed once. The chain combines TRBV2 with TRBJ1-5, with unresolved D. The germline V gene has CDR1 SNHLY and CDR2 FYNNEI. Between the trimmed V and J ends, which lost 5 bases and 4 bases, there was a span of 9 bases. This CDR3 is built from 13 residues. The CDR3 loop reads CASSTTRNQPQHF. The CDR3 region has the DNA TGTGCCAGCAGTACCACGAGGAATCAGCCCCAGCATTTT.

DNA of the CDR3: TGTGCCAGCAGTTCATTTCGACAGGGCCGAATCACAGATACGCAGTATTTT. Its translation: CASSSFRQGRITDTQYF. The rearrangement joins TRBV5-4 to TRBJ2-3; 7 nucleotides align to TRBD1. This CDR3 is 17 amino acids long. The germline V gene has CDR1 SGHNT and CDR2 YYREEE (reference sequence). Trimming took 5 bases from V and 2 from J; bases not matched to a gene: 14.